These 29 T cell receptor beta chains originate from one sample sequenced in a study of metastatic and nonmetastatic thyroid tumors. Thyroid surgery was performed in patients who had received no treatment beforehand. With MiXCR, TCRdb called clones anew from the PCR reads. Here the sample spans 15,000 to 20,000 clones, 34% being singletons. Input material: tumor tissue. All receptors come from a male donor with papillary thyroid cancer or a benign thyroid nodule (not recorded which). Some clones in this sample may be carry-over from other donors' samples.

On this clone: An end of the junction differs from the germline gene, which may be a read error. This chain connects TRBV20-1 to TRBJ2-3, with D hard to call. Germline CDR1 DFQATT, CDR2 SNEGSKA (reference sequence). The CDR3 contains 13 residues. For the CDR3, the DNA is TGCAGTTCTAGAGAGCAGGTGCCAGATACGCAGTATTTT. It codes for CSSREQVPDTQYF.

This clone has at least ten counts. The chain links TRBV5-1 to TRBJ1-4, with 10 bases aligning to TRBD1. After removal of 7 bases from V and 5 bases from J, the junction contained 5 bases not matched to a gene. CDR1 and CDR2 (germline): SGHRS, YFSETQ. The length of the CDR3 is 14 residues. CDR3 protein: CASRRQGANEKLFF. CDR3 DNA sequence: TGCGCCAGCCGTCGACAGGGGGCAAATGAAAAACTGTTTTTT.

The chain joins TRBV12-3 or TRBV12-4 to TRBJ2-1; no definite D call. V was trimmed by 0 bases and J by 7 bases, leaving 13 bases between them. This CDR3 contains 15 residues. DNA for the CDR3: TGTGCCAGCAGTTTAGCCAGTCTTTTGGTGAATGAGCAGTTCTTC. Its protein product is CASSLASLLVNEQFF.

The rearrangement uses TRBV28 and TRBJ1-1, with TRBD1 matching over 9 bases. CDR1 and CDR2 from the germline V gene are MDHEN and SYDVKM. The CDR3 has 17 residues. J gave up 3 bases and V 3 bases, and 11 bases lay outside the gene matches. CDR3 DNA: TGTGCCAGCAGTTTTTCAATTCTGGGACAGGGAGACACTGAAGCTTTCTTT. It specifies CASSFSILGQGDTEAFF.

The gene calls are TRBV20-1 and TRBJ1-5, with D perhaps TRBD1 (5 bases). The CDR3 is made up of 13 amino acids. Germline CDR1 reads DFQATT; CDR2 reads SNEGSKA (reference sequence). V was clipped by 3 bases and J by 6 bases, with 12 bases between them. The CDR3 DNA is TGCAGTGCTAGTGAGGGGACCCCTCAGCCCCAGCATTTT. Amino acids: CSASEGTPQPQHF.

This clone appeared many times. The chain is built from TRBV20-1 and TRBJ1-4; possibly TRBD1 for D (6 bases). The CDR3 extends over 13 amino acids. In germline, CDR1 is DFQATT, CDR2 SNEGSKA (reference sequence). Trimming left V 0 bases short and J 8 bases short, with 10 bases between. The CDR3 is CSAREQGLEKLFF. In DNA, the CDR3 is TGCAGTGCTAGAGAACAGGGTCTCGAAAAACTGTTTTTT.

The chain carries TRBV6-2 or TRBV6-3 and TRBJ1-5; possible D gene TRBD1, 6 bases. The germline V gene has CDR1 MNHEY and CDR2 SVGEGT. Trimming cost V 2 bases and J 9 bases, with 11 bases left between them. The CDR3 extends over 13 amino acids. In DNA form, the CDR3 reads TGTGCCAGCAGTTACGAGGGGGTTTGGCCCCAGCATTTT. It is translated as CASSYEGVWPQHF.

V gene TRBV6-1 combines with J gene TRBJ1-5; D remains unclear. Germline-derived CDR1 and CDR2 are MNHNS and SASEGT. This CDR3 has 14 residues. V gave up 4 bases and J gave up 4 bases, with 11 bases separating them. In DNA, the CDR3 is TGTGCCAGCAGTGCCTTAGACGGGAATCAGCCCCAGCATTTT. Protein sequence: CASSALDGNQPQHF.

This clone was detected ten times or more. The J gene is TRBJ2-2, the V gene TRBV5-5; D gene unclear. The ends were cut back, 7 bases at V and 6 bases at J, with 22 bases in the middle. CDR3 length equals 16 residues. Germline V gene data show CDR1 as SGHKS and CDR2 as YYEKEE (reference sequence). The CDR3 is CASALGPMGISGELFF. CDR3 bases: TGTGCCAGCGCGCTTGGCCCCATGGGGATTTCCGGGGAGCTGTTTTTT.

In its sample, this clone was seen many times. The chain couples TRBV11-2 to TRBJ2-1; no firm D call. This CDR3 has 16 residues. Looked up from germline, CDR1 is SGHAT and CDR2 is FQNNGV. Trimming took 6 bases from V and 0 from J, leaving 15 bases between them. The CDR3 DNA sequence: TGTGCCAGCAGGCCACGACTTTCGAGCTCCTACAATGAGCAGTTCTTC. Translating gives CASRPRLSSSYNEQFF.

By sample share, this clone is medium-sized. One end of the junction does not line up with germline, which may come from a read error. The rearrangement joins TRBV4-1 to TRBJ2-3, with TRBD2 matching 9 bases. CDR1 and CDR2 (germline): MGHRA, YSYEKL. The CDR3 length is 17 residues. The CDR3 here is CASSQDLRLAGLDPQYF. The CDR3 DNA reads as TGCGCCAGCAGCCAAGATTTGCGCCTAGCGGGATTAGATCCGCAGTATTTT.

As concerns this clone: A much larger clone differs from this one at a single base, so this may be a read error. The chain uses TRBV25-1 and TRBJ1-2; D not certain. This CDR3 region has 12 residues. The V gene's germline CDR1 is MGHDK and CDR2 SYGVNS. Trimming cost V 8 bases and J 0 bases, with 7 bases left between them. CDR3 protein: CASWDSNYGYTF. CDR3 nucleotides: TGTGCCAGCTGGGATTCTAACTATGGCTACACCTTC.

This chain links TRBV30 with TRBJ2-3; 7 positions agree with TRBD1. The V gene's germline CDR1 is GTSNPN and CDR2 SVGIG (reference sequence). CDR3 length: 15 amino acids. V was pared by 2 bases and J by 5 bases, with 10 bases of the junction left unmatched. CDR3 amino acids: CAWSTVLQGKDTQYF. The CDR3 nucleotides read TGTGCCTGGAGTACGGTTTTACAGGGGAAAGATACGCAGTATTTT. The whole variable domain, remainder taken from reference TRBV30 and TRBJ2-3, is SQTIHQWPATLVQPVGSPLSLECTVEGTSNPNLYWYRQAAGRGLQLLFYSVGIGQISSEVPQNLSASRPQDRQFILSSKKLLLSDSGFYLCAWSTVLQGKDTQYFGPGTRLTVL.

This clone was detected only a few times. A read error is possible here, since a much larger clone lies one base away. The V call is TRBV6-1, the J call TRBJ1-5, with 8 bases lining up with TRBD1. Germline V gene sequence: CDR1 MNHNS, CDR2 SASEGT. The CDR3 extends over 15 amino acids. Trimming cost V 6 bases and J 7 bases; bases outside gene matches: 11. Written as DNA, the CDR3 is TGTGCCAGCAGCACCCGACAGGGGCCCTACCAGCCCCAGCATTTT. Residues: CASSTRQGPYQPQHF.

This clone was recorded at least ten times. J is TRBJ2-3 and V is TRBV2; D not resolved. The germline gives CDR1 SNHLY, CDR2 FYNNEI. V lost 5 bases and J 5 bases, leaving 14 bases between the germline ends. This CDR3 contains 14 residues. CDR3 sequence reads: CASSRAELVDTQYF. Written as DNA, the CDR3 is TGTGCCAGCAGTAGGGCCGAGCTGGTAGATACGCAGTATTTT. Looking up the rest from reference TRBV2 and TRBJ2-3 gives the full variable domain: EPEVTQTPSHQVTQMGQEVILRCVPISNHLYFYWYRQILGQKVEFLVSFYNNEISEKSEIFDDQFSVERPDGSNFTLKIRSTKLEDSAMYFCASSRAELVDTQYFGPGTRLTVL.

The CDR3 here is CASSAQGSYEQYF. The DNA of the CDR3 is TGTGCCAGCAGTGCACAGGGGTCCTACGAGCAGTACTTC. The rearrangement uses TRBV6-1 and TRBJ2-7, with 7 nucleotides matching TRBD1. The CDR3 extends over 13 amino acids. CDR1 is MNHNS and CDR2 is SASEGT in the germline V gene. V shed 4 bases and J 1 base; nucleotides not matched to a gene: 1.

This clone was seen at least ten times. The sample has other DNA sequences that encode this CDR3 too. The chain is built from TRBV25-1 and TRBJ1-4; 10 bases align to TRBD1. Looked up from germline, CDR1 is MGHDK and CDR2 is SYGVNS. The V segment lost 7 bases and the J segment 4 bases; nucleotides outside the gene matches: 3. CDR3 length: 14 amino acids. CDR3 protein: CASTRTGGNEKLFF. Here the CDR3 DNA reads TGTGCCAGCACTAGGACAGGGGGTAATGAAAAACTGTTTTTT.

V is TRBV5-1 and J is TRBJ2-2; TRBD2 is a possible D gene (5 bases). Germline V gene sequence: CDR1 SGHRS, CDR2 YFSETQ. V gave up 4 bases and J gave up 4 bases, with 11 bases separating them. This CDR3 has 14 amino acids. CDR3 nucleotides: TGCGCCAGCAGCACCGGACTGTCCACCGGGGAGCTGTTTTTT. It translates to CASSTGLSTGELFF.

There are many counts of this clone. A clone one base away is much larger, so this may be a read error. The chain has TRBV4-1 and TRBJ2-2, with D unresolved. The V end lost 4 bases, the J end lost 7 bases, and 19 bases lay between the germline ends. This CDR3 spans 16 amino acids. Germline V gives CDR1 MGHRA, CDR2 YSYEKL. CDR3 sequence (DNA): TGCGCCAGCAGCCCCTTCGGGTGCGGTGAAGGCGGGGAGCTGTTTTTT. It specifies CASSPFGCGEGGELFF.

This clone was seen more than once but under ten times. One end of the junction varies from germline; a read error may be responsible. The V and J genes are TRBV6-1 and TRBJ1-2; the D is unclear. From germline, CDR1 is MNHNS and CDR2 SASEGT. CDR3 length equals 15 residues. This CDR3 is CASSELEVLGYGYTF. CDR3 DNA sequence: TGTGCCAGCAGTGAATTGGAAGTGCTTGGCTATGGTTACACCTTC.

The sample holds one count of this clone. The chain employs TRBV11-2 and TRBJ2-7; TRBD2 matches at 12 bases. Germline CDR1 and CDR2: SGHAT and FQNNGV. Germline trimming cut 5 bases from V and 3 bases from J; bases unmatched to any gene: 5. There are 15 residues in the CDR3. This chain's CDR3 is CASSPRLAGVYEQYF. The CDR3 bases are TGTGCCAGCAGCCCAAGACTAGCGGGAGTCTACGAGCAGTACTTC.

Note on this clone: Because the CDR3 is missing its conserved closing phenylalanine or tryptophan, this is likely a read error. The V call is TRBV20-1, the J call TRBJ2-3; maybe TRBD1 (6 bases). The CDR3 length is 13 residues. The V end was cut by 3 bases, the J end by 7 bases, with 14 bases between. Germline loops: CDR1 DFQATT, CDR2 SNEGSKA (reference sequence). CDR3: CSARGAPLHTQYL. The CDR3, as DNA: TGCAGTGCTAGGGGGGCGCCCTTACATACGCAGTATTTG.

V gene TRBV12-3 or TRBV12-4 combines with J gene TRBJ1-2; no clear D. CDR3 size: 13 residues. V lost 8 bases, J lost 10 bases, and 20 bases lay in between. For the CDR3, the DNA is TGTGCCAGCCGCAGGTCAGCCTCGACTGTCTACACCTTC. Translated: CASRRSASTVYTF.

On this clone: The CDR3 does not end in the conserved phenylalanine or tryptophan, so this is likely a read error. The CDR3 sequence: CSARDGVGGSYEQYL. The CDR3 DNA sequence: TGCAGTGCTAGAGACGGGGTCGGGGGGTCCTACGAGCAGTACCTC. The chain recombines TRBV20-1 with TRBJ2-7; 7 bases agree with TRBD2. Germline assignment: CDR1 DFQATT and CDR2 SNEGSKA (reference sequence). Losses at the gene ends were 0 bases for V and 1 base for J; bases not matched to a gene: 6. The CDR3 is 15 amino acids.

As for this clone: At one boundary the junction diverges from the germline segment, which might be a read error. The chain links TRBV30 to TRBJ1-6; a possible D gene is TRBD1 (5 bases). This CDR3 has 13 amino acids. Per germline, CDR1 GTSNPN and CDR2 SVGIG (reference sequence). The CDR3 region is CAWTGHEGSPFHF. DNA for the CDR3: TGTGCCTGGACAGGACATGAGGGATCACCCTTCCACTTT.

This clone was seen more than once but under ten times. The CDR3 coding sequence is TGTGCCAGCAGTTTAATTGGCGGGAGGATTGTCGGGGAGCTGTTTTTT. Amino acids: CASSLIGGRIVGELFF. V usage is TRBV28 and J usage is TRBJ2-2; 8 nucleotides agree with TRBD2. The CDR3 consists of 16 residues. The ends lost 2 bases at V and 7 bases at J; junction bases unmatched: 9. Germline-derived CDR1 and CDR2 are MDHEN and SYDVKM.

In its sample, this clone was seen a few times. The rearrangement uses TRBV6-5 and TRBJ1-5, with D unclear. This CDR3 is built from 16 residues. Trimming took off 4 bases at V and 1 base at J, with 14 bases between the two ends. From germline, CDR1 is MNHEY and CDR2 SVGAGI. The CDR3 loop is CASSLRIPASNQPQHF. The DNA for the CDR3 is TGTGCCAGCAGTTTACGGATCCCTGCGAGCAATCAGCCCCAGCATTTT.

This clone was counted ten times or more. The rearrangement links TRBV6-1 to TRBJ1-5, with 7 nucleotides matching TRBD1. V was pared by 5 bases and J by 3 bases, with 10 bases of the junction left unmatched. The CDR3 consists of 16 residues. Germline CDR1 MNHNS, CDR2 SASEGT. The CDR3 sequence is CASSKTLQGPNQPQHF. The CDR3 DNA reads as TGTGCCAGCAGTAAAACGTTACAGGGGCCCAATCAGCCCCAGCATTTT.

There are many counts of this clone. V gene TRBV20-1 combines with J gene TRBJ1-6, with 7 positions matching TRBD1. The CDR3 has 18 amino acids. Germline CDR1 DFQATT, CDR2 SNEGSKA (reference sequence). Trimming at V came to 0 bases and at J to 9 bases, leaving 17 bases not matched to a gene. The CDR3 is CSARDQGAIWAGGSPLHF. CDR3 DNA: TGCAGTGCTAGAGATCAAGGCGCTATCTGGGCAGGGGGTTCACCCCTCCACTTT.